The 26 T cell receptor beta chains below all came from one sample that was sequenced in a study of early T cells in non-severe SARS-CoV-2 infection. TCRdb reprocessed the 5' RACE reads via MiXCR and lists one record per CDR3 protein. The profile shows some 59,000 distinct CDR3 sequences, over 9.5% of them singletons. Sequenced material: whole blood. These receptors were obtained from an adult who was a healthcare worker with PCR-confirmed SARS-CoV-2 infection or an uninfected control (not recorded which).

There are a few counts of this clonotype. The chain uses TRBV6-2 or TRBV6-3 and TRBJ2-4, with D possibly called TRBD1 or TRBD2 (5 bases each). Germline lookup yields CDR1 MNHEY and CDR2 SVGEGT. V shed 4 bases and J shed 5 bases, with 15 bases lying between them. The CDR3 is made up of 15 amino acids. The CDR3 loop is CASSSRGRGENIQYF. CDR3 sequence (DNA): TGTGCCAGCAGTTCAAGGGGTAGGGGAGAAAACATTCAGTACTTC.

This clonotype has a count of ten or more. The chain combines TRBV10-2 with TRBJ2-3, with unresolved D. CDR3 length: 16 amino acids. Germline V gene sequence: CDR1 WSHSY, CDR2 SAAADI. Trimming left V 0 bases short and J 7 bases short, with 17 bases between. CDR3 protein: CASSESPPPAVNTQYF. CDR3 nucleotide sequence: TGCGCCAGCAGTGAGTCGCCGCCCCCGGCAGTAAATACGCAGTATTTT.

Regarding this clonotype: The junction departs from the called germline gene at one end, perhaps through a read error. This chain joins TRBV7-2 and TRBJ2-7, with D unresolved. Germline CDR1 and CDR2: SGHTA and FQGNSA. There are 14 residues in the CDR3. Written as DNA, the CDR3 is TGTGCCAGCAGGTTAGGATGGCCGTCCTACGAGCGGTACTTC. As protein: CASRLGWPSYERYF.

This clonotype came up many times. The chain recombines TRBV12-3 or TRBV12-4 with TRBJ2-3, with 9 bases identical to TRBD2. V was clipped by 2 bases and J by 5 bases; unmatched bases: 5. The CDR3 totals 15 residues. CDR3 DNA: TGTGCCAGCAGTTTAAGCGGGAGGTCCGTAGATACGCAGTATTTT. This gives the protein CASSLSGRSVDTQYF.

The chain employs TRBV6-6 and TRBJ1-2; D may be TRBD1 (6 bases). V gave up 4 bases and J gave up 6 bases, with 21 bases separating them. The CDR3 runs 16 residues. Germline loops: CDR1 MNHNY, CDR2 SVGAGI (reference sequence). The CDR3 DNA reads TGTGCCAGCAGTTTGGGGGGGCGGCCCAGTGGGGATGGCTACACCTTC. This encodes CASSLGGRPSGDGYTF.

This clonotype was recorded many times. The CDR3 DNA is TGTGCCAGCAGTTTGGGGCTAGTCGGCGATACGCAGTATTTT. It is translated as CASSLGLVGDTQYF. This rearrangement joins TRBV12-3 or TRBV12-4 to TRBJ2-3; tentatively, D is TRBD1 (5 bases). The V end lost 3 bases, the J end lost 6 bases, and 13 bases lay between the germline ends. The CDR3 has 14 amino acids.

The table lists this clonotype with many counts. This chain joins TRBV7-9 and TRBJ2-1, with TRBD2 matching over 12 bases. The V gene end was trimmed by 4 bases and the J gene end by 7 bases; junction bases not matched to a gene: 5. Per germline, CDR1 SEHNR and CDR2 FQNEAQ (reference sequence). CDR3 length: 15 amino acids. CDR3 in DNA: TGTGCCAGCAGCTCGGGACTAGCGGGCCTAAATGAGCAGTTCTTC. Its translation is CASSSGLAGLNEQFF.

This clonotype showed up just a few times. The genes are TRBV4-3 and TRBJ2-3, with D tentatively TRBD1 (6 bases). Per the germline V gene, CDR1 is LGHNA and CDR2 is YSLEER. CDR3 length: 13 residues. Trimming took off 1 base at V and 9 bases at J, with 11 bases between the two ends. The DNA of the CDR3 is TGCGCCAGCAGCCAAGCCAGGGGTGGCACGCAGTATTTT. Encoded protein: CASSQARGGTQYF.

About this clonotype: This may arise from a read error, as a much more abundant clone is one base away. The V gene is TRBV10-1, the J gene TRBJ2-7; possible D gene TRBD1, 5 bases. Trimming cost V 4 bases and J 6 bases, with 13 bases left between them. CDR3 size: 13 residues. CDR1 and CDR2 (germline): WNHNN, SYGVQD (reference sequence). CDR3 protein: CASSALWGGEQYF. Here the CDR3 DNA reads TGCGCCAGCAGTGCCTTGTGGGGCGGCGAGCAGTACTTC.

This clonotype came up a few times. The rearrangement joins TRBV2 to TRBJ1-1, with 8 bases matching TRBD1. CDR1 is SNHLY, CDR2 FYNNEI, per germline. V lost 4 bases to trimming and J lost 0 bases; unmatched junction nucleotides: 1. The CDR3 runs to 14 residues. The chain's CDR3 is CASSVDRVNTEAFF. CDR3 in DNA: TGTGCCAGCAGTGTGGACAGGGTGAACACTGAAGCTTTCTTT.

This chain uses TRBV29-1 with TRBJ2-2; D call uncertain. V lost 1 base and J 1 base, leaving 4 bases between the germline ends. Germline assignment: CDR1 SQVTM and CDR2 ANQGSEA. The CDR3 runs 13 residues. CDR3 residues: CSVEVGNTGELFF. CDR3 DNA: TGCAGCGTTGAAGTCGGGAACACCGGGGAGCTGTTTTTT.

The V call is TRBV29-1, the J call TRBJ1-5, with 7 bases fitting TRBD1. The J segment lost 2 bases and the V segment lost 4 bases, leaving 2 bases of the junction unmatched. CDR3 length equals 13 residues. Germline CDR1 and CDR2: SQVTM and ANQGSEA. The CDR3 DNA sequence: TGCAGCGTTGGACAGGGAGGCAATCAGCCCCAGCATTTT. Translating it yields CSVGQGGNQPQHF.

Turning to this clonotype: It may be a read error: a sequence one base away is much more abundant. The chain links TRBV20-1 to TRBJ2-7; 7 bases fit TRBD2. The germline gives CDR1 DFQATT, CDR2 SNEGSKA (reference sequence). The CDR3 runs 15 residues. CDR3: CSASPSGDYLYEQNF. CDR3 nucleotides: TGCAGTGCTAGTCCATCTGGGGACTACCTCTACGAGCAGAACTTC.

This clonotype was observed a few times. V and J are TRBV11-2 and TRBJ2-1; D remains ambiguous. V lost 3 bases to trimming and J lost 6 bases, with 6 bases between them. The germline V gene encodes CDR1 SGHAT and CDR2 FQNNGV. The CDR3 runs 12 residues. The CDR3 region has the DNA TGTGCCAGCAGCTTGAACCTCAATGAGCAGTTCTTC. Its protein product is CASSLNLNEQFF.

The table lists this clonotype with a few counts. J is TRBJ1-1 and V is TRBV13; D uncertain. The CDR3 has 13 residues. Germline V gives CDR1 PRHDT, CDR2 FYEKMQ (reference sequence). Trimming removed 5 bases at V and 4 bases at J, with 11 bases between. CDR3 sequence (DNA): TGTGCCAGCAGCCCCTACGGGGTCACTGAAGCTTTCTTT. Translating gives CASSPYGVTEAFF.

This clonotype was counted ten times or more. This CDR3 reads CASSQHPSTDTQYF. The CDR3 coding sequence is TGTGCCAGCAGCCAGCACCCCAGCACAGATACGCAGTATTTT. The J gene is TRBJ2-3, the V gene TRBV3-1; no definite D call. This CDR3 contains 14 residues. In germline, CDR1 is LGHDT, CDR2 YNNKEL (reference sequence). V was cut by 3 bases and J by 0 bases, with 7 bases left in between.

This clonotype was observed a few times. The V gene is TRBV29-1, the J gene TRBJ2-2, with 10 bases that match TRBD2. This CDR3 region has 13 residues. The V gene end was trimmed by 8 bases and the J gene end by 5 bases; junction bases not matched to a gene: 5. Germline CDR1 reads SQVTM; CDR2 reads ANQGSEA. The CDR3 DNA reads TGCAGCTTCACTAGCGGGATAACCGGGGAGCTGTTTTTT. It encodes CSFTSGITGELFF.

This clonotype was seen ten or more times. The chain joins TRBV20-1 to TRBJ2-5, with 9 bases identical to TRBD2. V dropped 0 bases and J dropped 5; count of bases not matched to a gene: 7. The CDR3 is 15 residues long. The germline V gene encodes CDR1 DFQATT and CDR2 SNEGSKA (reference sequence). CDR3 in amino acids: CSARDPSGEVETQYF. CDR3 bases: TGCAGTGCTAGAGATCCTAGCGGGGAAGTGGAGACCCAGTACTTC.

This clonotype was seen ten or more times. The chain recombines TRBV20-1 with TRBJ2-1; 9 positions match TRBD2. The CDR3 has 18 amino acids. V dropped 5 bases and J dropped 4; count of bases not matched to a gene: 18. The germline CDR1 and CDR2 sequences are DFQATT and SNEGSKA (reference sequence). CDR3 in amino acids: CSAPDWSSGTHQYNEQFF. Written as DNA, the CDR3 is TGCAGTGCTCCAGACTGGTCTAGCGGGACACATCAGTACAATGAGCAGTTCTTC.

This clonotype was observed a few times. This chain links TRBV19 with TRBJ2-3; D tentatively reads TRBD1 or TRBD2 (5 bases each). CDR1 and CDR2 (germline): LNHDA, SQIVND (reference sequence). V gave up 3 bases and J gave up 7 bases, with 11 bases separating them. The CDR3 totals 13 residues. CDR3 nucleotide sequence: TGTGCCAGTAGTATGGCCAGGGACCATACGCAGTATTTT. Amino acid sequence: CASSMARDHTQYF.

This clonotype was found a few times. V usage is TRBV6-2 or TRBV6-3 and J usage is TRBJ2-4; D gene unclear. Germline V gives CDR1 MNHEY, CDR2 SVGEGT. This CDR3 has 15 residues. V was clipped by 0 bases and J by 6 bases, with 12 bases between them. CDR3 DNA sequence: TGTGCCAGCAGTTACTCGGGTCCGGTGGGAAACATTCAGTACTTC. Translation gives CASSYSGPVGNIQYF.

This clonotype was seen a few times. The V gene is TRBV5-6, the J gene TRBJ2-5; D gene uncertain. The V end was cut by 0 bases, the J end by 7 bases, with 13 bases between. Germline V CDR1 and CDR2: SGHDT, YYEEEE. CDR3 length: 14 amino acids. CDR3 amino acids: CASSLAGGSGTQYF. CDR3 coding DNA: TGTGCCAGCAGCTTGGCCGGTGGGTCGGGGACCCAGTACTTC.

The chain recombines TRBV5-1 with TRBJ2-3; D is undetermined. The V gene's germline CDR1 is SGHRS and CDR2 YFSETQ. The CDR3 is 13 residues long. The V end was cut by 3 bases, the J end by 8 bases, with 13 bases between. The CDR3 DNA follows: TGCGCCAGCAGCTACGGCGCGGATGCTACGCAGTATTTT. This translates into CASSYGADATQYF. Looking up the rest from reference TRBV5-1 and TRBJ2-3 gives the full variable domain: KAGVTQTPRYLIKTRGQQVTLSCSPISGHRSVSWYQQTPGQGLQFLFEYFSETQRNKGNFPGRFSGRQFSNSRSEMNVSTLELGDSALYLCASSYGADATQYFGPGTRLTVL.

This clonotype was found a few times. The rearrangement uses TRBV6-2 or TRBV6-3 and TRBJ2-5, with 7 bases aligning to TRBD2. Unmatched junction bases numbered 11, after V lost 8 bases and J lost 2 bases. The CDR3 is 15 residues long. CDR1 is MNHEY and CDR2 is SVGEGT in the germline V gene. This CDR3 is CASLTGGGLQETQYF. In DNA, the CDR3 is TGTGCCAGCCTCACGGGCGGGGGTTTACAAGAGACCCAGTACTTC.

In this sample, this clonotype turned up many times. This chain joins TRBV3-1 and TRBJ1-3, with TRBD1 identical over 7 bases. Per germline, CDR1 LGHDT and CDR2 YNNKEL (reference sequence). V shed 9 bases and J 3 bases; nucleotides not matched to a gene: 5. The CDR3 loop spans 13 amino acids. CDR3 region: CASNNRGGNTIYF. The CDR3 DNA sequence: TGTGCCAGTAATAACAGGGGTGGAAACACCATATATTTT.

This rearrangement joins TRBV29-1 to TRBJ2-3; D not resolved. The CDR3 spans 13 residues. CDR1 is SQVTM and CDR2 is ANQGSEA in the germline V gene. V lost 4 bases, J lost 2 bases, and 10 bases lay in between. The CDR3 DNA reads TGCAGCGTTGTTGGCCAGTACACAGATACGCAGTATTTT. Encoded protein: CSVVGQYTDTQYF.